This TCR beta chain derives from a study of T cells after yellow fever vaccination. TCRdb called the 5' RACE reads again in MiXCR, with one record for every CDR3 protein. The data hold 300,000 or so distinct CDR3 sequences, with around 13% observed a single time. CDR3 length: 15 amino acids. The germline V gene encodes CDR1 LGHNA and CDR2 YSLEER. Unmatched junction bases numbered 8, after V lost 4 bases and J lost 10 bases. V usage is TRBV4-3 and J usage is TRBJ1-4, with 11 bases aligning to TRBD1. Sequencing used CD4+ T cells sorted from PBMCs, obtained 45 days after the yellow fever booster vaccination. The sequence came from a man aged 25-45 years who received the YFV17D yellow fever vaccine. CDR3 bases: TGCGCCAGCAGCCCAGTAGGGACAGGGGGAGCAAAACTGTTTTTT. This encodes CASSPVGTGGAKLFF.